The 24 T cell receptor beta chains below come from one sample, sequenced in a study of blood T cell repertoires in COVID-19 (dated by TCRdb to the early 2020s). Library construction relied on the immunoSEQ multiplex PCR assay. TCRdb took this table from immuneACCESS and kept in-frame rearrangements with V and J called. Such tables lack part of the clones; where checked against another copy, unresolved V genes explain under half of the gap, and the rest is unexplained. The sample table lists about 180,000 clones, around four fifths of them with a count of one. Approximately 7% of the sample goes to the ten largest clones. Material for sequencing was peripheral blood. The receptors come from a man in his 70s with active or convalescent COVID-19.

CDR3 region: CASSEVSGGTRGYTF. CDR3 sequence (DNA): TGTGCCAGCAGTGAGGTATCGGGGGGAACGCGGGGCTACACCTTC. V and J are TRBV2 and TRBJ1-2; tentative D call: TRBD1 (5 bases). Trimming removed 3 bases at V and 8 bases at J, with 19 bases between. Looked up from germline, CDR1 is SNHLY and CDR2 is FYNNEI. CDR3 length: 15 amino acids.

The chain carries TRBV6-5 and TRBJ1-1; 10 bases are a match to TRBD1. Germline lookup yields CDR1 MNHEY and CDR2 SVGAGI. The CDR3 extends over 15 amino acids. The trim removed 7 bases at V and 0 bases at J, leaving 5 bases unmatched. CDR3 nucleotide sequence: TGTGCCAGCACCCGACAGGGGGCCCTGAACACTGAAGCTTTCTTT. This encodes CASTRQGALNTEAFF.

V and J are TRBV30 and TRBJ2-5; D possibly corresponds to TRBD2 (5 bases). The germline gives CDR1 GTSNPN, CDR2 SVGIG (reference sequence). Trimming took off 1 base at V and 5 bases at J, with 11 bases between the two ends. This CDR3 contains 13 residues. The CDR3 reads CAWSGGIGETQYF. CDR3 nucleotide sequence: TGTGCCTGGAGTGGAGGGATAGGGGAGACCCAGTACTTC.

This clone was found once. This rearrangement joins TRBV29-1 to TRBJ1-5; D is perhaps TRBD1 (6 bases). CDR1 is SQVTM, CDR2 ANQGSEA, per germline. V dropped 5 bases and J dropped 3 bases, with 11 bases sitting between them. The CDR3 extends over 13 amino acids. The CDR3 reads CSVRQEPNQPQHF. Written as DNA, the CDR3 is TGCAGCGTTCGACAGGAACCCAATCAGCCCCAGCATTTT.

V and J are TRBV15 and TRBJ2-1; D remains unclear. The CDR3 consists of 13 residues. Trimming cost V 8 bases and J 4 bases, with 12 bases left between them. Germline lookup yields CDR1 LNHNV and CDR2 YYDKDF (reference sequence). The CDR3 region is CATGDSLYNEQFF. The CDR3 DNA is TGTGCCACCGGAGACTCCTTATACAATGAGCAGTTCTTC.

The genes are TRBV11-2 and TRBJ2-1; 12 positions match TRBD2. This CDR3 is 15 amino acids long. The V segment lost 7 bases and the J segment 9 bases; nucleotides outside the gene matches: 10. From germline, CDR1 is SGHAT and CDR2 FQNNGV. CDR3 in amino acids: CASNSLAGGPSEQFF. The CDR3 nucleotides are TGTGCCAGCAACTCCCTAGCGGGAGGGCCTAGTGAGCAGTTCTTC.

This chain connects TRBV7-9 to TRBJ2-7; 8 bases fit TRBD1. V trimming: 6 bases; J trimming: 4 bases; junction bases outside the gene matches: 5. This CDR3 is built from 13 residues. Germline V CDR1 and CDR2: SEHNR, FQNEAQ (reference sequence). This chain's CDR3 is CASREDRDYEQYF. CDR3 DNA: TGTGCCAGCAGAGAGGACAGGGATTACGAGCAGTACTTC.

V is TRBV9 and J is TRBJ2-3; 14 bases are a match to TRBD2. J gave up 1 base and V 3 bases, and 7 bases lay outside the gene matches. This CDR3 is built from 18 residues. Germline V lookup: CDR1 SGDLS, CDR2 YYNGEE. CDR3 coding DNA: TGTGCCAGCAGCGAAGGACTAGCGGGGGGAGTTGGCACAGATACGCAGTATTTT. Its translation: CASSEGLAGGVGTDTQYF.

The chain uses TRBV3-1 (or the pseudogene TRBV3-2) and TRBJ2-2; 9 bases are shared with TRBD1. The CDR3 runs to 15 residues. Germline V lookup: CDR1 LGHDT, CDR2 YNNKEL (reference sequence). Trimming cost V 8 bases and J 1 base; bases outside gene matches: 5. CDR3 loop: CASGLGQGNTGELFF. CDR3 DNA sequence: TGTGCCAGCGGTTTGGGACAGGGGAACACCGGGGAGCTGTTTTTT.

The chain employs TRBV4-3 and TRBJ1-5; 8 bases fit TRBD1. Germline values: CDR1 LGHNA, CDR2 YSLEER. The CDR3 consists of 15 residues. V was clipped by 2 bases and J by 3 bases; unmatched bases: 3. CDR3 DNA: TGCGCCAGCAGCCAAAAGACAGGGGCCAATCAGCCCCAGCATTTT. Translated, it gives CASSQKTGANQPQHF.

The rearrangement joins TRBV27 to TRBJ1-5, with 9 nucleotides matching TRBD1. Unmatched junction bases numbered 4, after V lost 11 bases and J lost 2 bases. Germline CDR1 and CDR2: MNHEY and SMNVEV (reference sequence). CDR3 length: 13 residues. In nucleotides, the CDR3 is TGTGCCGGACAGGGGCCCCGCAATCAGCCCCAGCATTTT. Protein product: CAGQGPRNQPQHF.

This clone was picked up a small number of times. V gene TRBV11-2 combines with J gene TRBJ2-1; possibly TRBD2 for D (5 bases). The CDR3 runs to 16 residues. Between the trimmed V and J ends, which lost 2 bases and 6 bases, there was a span of 17 bases. Germline assignment: CDR1 SGHAT and CDR2 FQNNGV. This CDR3 is CASSLHVDSTLNEQFF. The CDR3 bases are TGTGCCAGCAGCTTACACGTGGACTCCACCCTCAATGAGCAGTTCTTC.

This chain connects TRBV7-9 to TRBJ1-2; tentatively, D is TRBD1 (6 bases). The CDR3 totals 15 residues. The V gene's germline CDR1 is SEHNR and CDR2 FQNEAQ (reference sequence). V was pared by 3 bases and J by 2 bases, with 13 bases between. DNA of the CDR3: TGTGCCAGCAGCTTCGATATTGGGGGCAACTATGGCTACACCTTC. This sequence encodes CASSFDIGGNYGYTF.

The V call is TRBV6-6, the J call TRBJ1-4; perhaps TRBD1 as D (6 bases). This CDR3 region has 16 residues. Germline CDR1 reads MNHNY; CDR2 reads SVGAGI (reference sequence). Trimming shortened V by 1 base and J by 5 bases, and 14 bases separated the two germline ends. The CDR3 region has the DNA TGTGCCAGCAGTTACTTTGAACAGGGTTTCAATGAAAAACTGTTTTTT. Its translation: CASSYFEQGFNEKLFF.

The gene calls are TRBV9 and TRBJ2-2, with D hard to call. V was trimmed by 8 bases and J by 0 bases, leaving 8 bases between them. CDR1 SGDLS and CDR2 YYNGEE come from the germline V gene. The CDR3 extends over 13 amino acids. The CDR3 DNA reads as TGTGCCAGTTCCAATTCGAACACCGGGGAGCTGTTTTTT. It translates to CASSNSNTGELFF. Based on the CDR3 plus reference TRBV9 and TRBJ2-2, the full variable domain is DSGVTQTPKHLITATGQRVTLRCSPRSGDLSVYWYQQSLDQGLQFLIQYYNGEERAKGNILERFSAQQFPDLHSELNLSSLELGDSALYFCASSNSNTGELFFGEGSRLTVL.

The chain carries TRBV24-1 and TRBJ1-5; possible D gene TRBD1, 5 bases. Germline values: CDR1 KGHDR, CDR2 SFDVKD. CDR3 size: 13 residues. The V end lost 3 bases, the J end lost 8 bases, and 10 bases lay between the germline ends. CDR3 residues: CATSDDTGEPQHF. The DNA of the CDR3 is TGTGCCACCAGTGATGACACGGGGGAGCCCCAGCATTTT.

This clone was found once. The chain uses TRBV4-1 and TRBJ2-5; 8 bases align to TRBD2. Germline CDR1 is MGHRA and CDR2 is YSYEKL. After removal of 4 bases from V and 5 bases from J, the junction contained 6 bases not matched to a gene. There are 14 residues in the CDR3. The CDR3, as DNA: TGCGCCAGCAGCCCCCCGACTAGCGCGGAGACCCAGTACTTC. The encoded protein is CASSPPTSAETQYF.

In this sample, this clone turned up once. The chain couples TRBV7-8 to TRBJ1-5; D is possibly TRBD1 (5 bases). V dropped 1 base and J dropped 6 bases, with 13 bases sitting between them. The CDR3 totals 15 residues. CDR1 is SGHVS and CDR2 is FQNEAQ in the germline V gene. This CDR3 is CASSLDQGEGQPQHF. The CDR3 DNA sequence: TGTGCCAGCAGCTTAGATCAAGGGGAGGGTCAGCCCCAGCATTTT.

The chain combines TRBV20-1 with TRBJ2-1, with D maybe TRBD2 (6 bases). V was trimmed by 3 bases and J by 6 bases, leaving 12 bases between them. From germline, CDR1 is DFQATT and CDR2 SNEGSKA (reference sequence). This CDR3 spans 13 amino acids. CDR3 in DNA: TGCAGTGCTAGTTTGGACTACCCCAATGAGCAGTTCTTC. It yields the protein CSASLDYPNEQFF.

V is TRBV24-1 and J is TRBJ1-5; 9 nucleotides align to TRBD1. Germline trimming cut 2 bases from V and 5 bases from J; bases unmatched to any gene: 6. Germline V CDR1 and CDR2: KGHDR, SFDVKD. This CDR3 has 16 residues. The CDR3 reads CATSDWDREVDQPQHF. As DNA, the CDR3 is TGTGCCACCAGTGATTGGGACAGGGAGGTCGATCAGCCCCAGCATTTT.

The chain combines TRBV11-2 with TRBJ1-1; 7 bases fit TRBD1. The CDR3 covers 16 residues. The ends lost 5 bases at V and 0 bases at J; junction bases unmatched: 9. CDR1 is SGHAT and CDR2 is FQNNGV in the germline V gene. This chain's CDR3 is CASSARQGQLNTEAFF. CDR3 nucleotide sequence: TGTGCCAGCAGCGCGAGACAGGGCCAATTGAACACTGAAGCTTTCTTT.

The chain is built from TRBV11-2 and TRBJ1-2, with a possible D match to TRBD1 (5 bases). The germline gives CDR1 SGHAT, CDR2 FQNNGV. The CDR3 runs 13 residues. Deletions cut 1 base from V and 9 bases from J, with 12 bases between. The CDR3 protein is CASSLGPTASYTF. CDR3 bases: TGTGCCAGCAGCTTAGGCCCGACAGCCAGCTACACCTTC.

The rearrangement uses TRBV21-1 and TRBJ2-7; TRBD2, as called in the table, went unchecked against the DNA. TRBV21-1 is listed as a pseudogene. CDR3 length: 16 residues. The CDR3, as DNA: TGTGCCAGCAGCCCCCATAGAATAGCGGGAGTGTTGGAGCAGTACTTC. Residues: CASSPHRIAGVLEQYF.

V and J are TRBV5-1 and TRBJ1-3; D may be TRBD1 (6 bases). Trimming pared 7 bases from V and 0 bases from J, leaving 17 bases between. CDR3 length: 16 amino acids. The V gene's germline CDR1 is SGHRS and CDR2 YFSETQ. The CDR3 loop reads CASGLQGVPSGNTIYF. DNA of the CDR3: TGCGCCAGCGGTTTACAGGGAGTTCCCTCTGGAAACACCATATATTTT.